This TCR beta chain appears in the sequencing data of a study of control samples from healthy donors and cancer patients. Data came from immunoSEQ multiplex PCR; TCRdb stores just in-frame clones and leaves some out. Among fewer than 200,000 clones listed, approximately 86% were seen once. Germline assignment: CDR1 MNHEY and CDR2 SMNVEV (reference sequence). Losses at the gene ends were 1 base for V and 6 bases for J; bases not matched to a gene: 8. This CDR3 is built from 16 residues. This TCR derives from a woman aged 25 to 45 in good health. This chain uses TRBV27 with TRBJ2-3; the match to TRBD2 covers 9 bases. Sequencing was performed on blood. In DNA form, the CDR3 reads TGTGCCAGCAGTTTATTTGCGGGAGGGCCGTCTGATACGCAGTATTTT. Protein product: CASSLFAGGPSDTQYF.